One and the same sample provided the 27 T cell receptor beta chains below, sequenced in a study of cytomegalovirus exposure and HLA in healthy donors (dated by TCRdb to about 2017). The receptor library was made with the immunoSEQ multiplex PCR assay. For the multiplex PCR, a mixture combining 60 forward primers for TCR Vbeta segments and 13 reverse primers for TCR Jbeta segments was used. TCRdb holds this immuneACCESS table with in-frame rearrangements only. Some clones are missing; in checked studies, unresolved V genes explain under half, and the rest has no known cause. This sample holds about 110,000 clones; roughly 68% were observed only once. Of the sample, 0.87% is held by the ten largest clones. The sequencing sample was made of PBMCs. These receptors all come from a woman in her thirties in good health and CMV-seronegative.

This chain uses TRBV6-1 with TRBJ2-1; weak D call: TRBD2 (6 bases). V was trimmed by 4 bases and J by 3 bases, leaving 22 bases between them. The germline V gene encodes CDR1 MNHNS and CDR2 SASEGT. The CDR3 extends over 18 amino acids. This CDR3 is CASSAITTGLPGYNEQFF. CDR3 sequence (DNA): TGTGCCAGCAGTGCTATTACTACGGGACTTCCCGGCTACAATGAGCAGTTCTTC.

In its sample, this clone was seen many times. The J gene is TRBJ1-2, the V gene TRBV6-5; D is ambiguous. The CDR3 has 12 residues. Germline lookup yields CDR1 MNHEY and CDR2 SVGAGI. The V end lost 5 bases, the J end lost 8 bases, and 12 bases lay between the germline ends. The CDR3 bases are TGTGCCAGCAGTCCTTACACGGGGGGCTACACCTTC. Translation gives CASSPYTGGYTF.

This chain's CDR3 is CASSYEGARGTEAFF. In DNA, the CDR3 is TGTGCCAGCAGTTATGAGGGGGCGCGTGGTACTGAAGCTTTCTTT. The genes are TRBV6-5 and TRBJ1-1; 7 bases are a match to TRBD1. The germline gives CDR1 MNHEY, CDR2 SVGAGI. The V and J ends lost 3 bases and 5 bases, in that order; junction bases with no gene match: 9. This CDR3 region has 15 residues.

CDR3 sequence: CASRPGQGGYGYTF. The CDR3 DNA reads as TGTGCCAGCAGACCGGGACAGGGAGGATATGGCTACACCTTC. The genes are TRBV27 and TRBJ1-2, with 9 bases aligning to TRBD1. J gave up 5 bases and V 6 bases, and 7 bases lay outside the gene matches. The V gene's germline CDR1 is MNHEY and CDR2 SMNVEV (reference sequence). This CDR3 comprises 14 residues.

The J gene is TRBJ1-2, the V gene TRBV13; 8 bases map to TRBD1. Germline CDR1 and CDR2: PRHDT and FYEKMQ (reference sequence). The trim removed 1 base at V and 0 bases at J, leaving 10 bases unmatched. The CDR3 runs to 18 residues. This CDR3 reads CASSLVARQGPSNYGYTF. The CDR3 region has the DNA TGTGCCAGCAGCTTAGTAGCGCGACAGGGGCCCTCTAACTATGGCTACACCTTC.

The chain couples TRBV30 to TRBJ2-7; D uncertain. Germline V CDR1 and CDR2: GTSNPN, SVGIG (reference sequence). V was trimmed by 2 bases and J by 0 bases, leaving 11 bases between them. The CDR3 totals 14 residues. The CDR3 sequence: CAWSLEKDSYEQYF. The CDR3 DNA is TGTGCCTGGAGTTTGGAGAAGGACTCCTACGAGCAGTACTTC.

Only one count was recorded for this clone. V and J are TRBV6-1 and TRBJ2-3; no definite D call. The CDR3 totals 14 residues. Trimming took off 7 bases at V and 2 bases at J, with 13 bases between the two ends. The V gene's germline CDR1 is MNHNS and CDR2 SASEGT. The CDR3 protein is CASNHRPPTDTQYF. The CDR3 DNA reads TGTGCCAGCAATCACAGACCCCCCACAGATACGCAGTATTTT.

The chain couples TRBV11-2 to TRBJ2-3; 8 bases align to TRBD2. The CDR3 consists of 18 residues. Germline V gives CDR1 SGHAT, CDR2 FQNNGV. J gave up 2 bases and V 0 bases, and 10 bases lay outside the gene matches. This CDR3 is CASSLDQGLAGLTDTQYF. CDR3 bases: TGTGCCAGCAGCTTAGACCAGGGGCTAGCGGGCCTCACAGATACGCAGTATTTT.

This chain links TRBV27 with TRBJ1-1, with D uncertain. This CDR3 region has 14 residues. Trimming pared 6 bases from V and 5 bases from J, leaving 16 bases between. Germline-derived CDR1 and CDR2 are MNHEY and SMNVEV (reference sequence). This CDR3 is CASSPRLARTEAFF. CDR3 DNA sequence: TGTGCCAGCAGCCCTAGGTTGGCGCGGACTGAAGCTTTCTTT.

The rearrangement joins TRBV27 to TRBJ2-7; 9 positions match TRBD1. The CDR3 is 14 amino acids. Trimming took 8 bases from V and 3 from J; bases not matched to a gene: 8. Germline V CDR1 and CDR2: MNHEY, SMNVEV (reference sequence). The CDR3 sequence: CASGLTGGIYEQYF. In DNA form, the CDR3 reads TGTGCCAGCGGACTTACAGGGGGCATCTACGAGCAGTACTTC.

V is TRBV29-1 and J is TRBJ1-2, with D perhaps matching TRBD1 (5 bases). The CDR3 covers 12 residues. CDR1 is SQVTM and CDR2 is ANQGSEA in the germline V gene. The CDR3 DNA sequence: TGCAGTGGACTACATCAGGGTGATGGCTACACCTTC. This encodes CSGLHQGDGYTF.

The CDR3 nucleotides read TGCGCCAGCAGCCAATACGACACGGGGAGGGGGGGCTATGAGCAGTTCTTC. Translation gives CASSQYDTGRGGYEQFF. V usage is TRBV4-3 and J usage is TRBJ2-1; D may be TRBD2 (7 bases). Trimming removed 2 bases from V and 8 bases from J, with 22 bases in between. From germline, CDR1 is LGHNA and CDR2 YSLEER. This CDR3 spans 17 amino acids.

This clone was seen just once. The rearrangement uses TRBV30 and TRBJ2-5; TRBD1 might be the D (6 bases). The CDR3 loop spans 10 amino acids. Germline CDR1 reads GTSNPN; CDR2 reads SVGIG (reference sequence). Trimming took 7 bases from V and 11 from J, leaving 14 bases between them. The DNA of the CDR3 is TGTGCCTTTTCGAAGGGGGAGCAGTACTTC. Amino acid sequence: CAFSKGEQYF. Full variable domain (outside the CDR3, taken from reference TRBV30 and TRBJ2-5): SQTIHQWPATLVQPVGSPLSLECTVEGTSNPNLYWYRQAAGRGLQLLFYSVGIGQISSEVPQNLSASRPQDRQFILSSKKLLLSDSGFYLCAFSKGEQYFGPGTRLLVL.

This clone has a handful of counts. J is TRBJ1-4 and V is TRBV19; D unresolved. V was pared by 5 bases and J by 5 bases, with 18 bases between. CDR1 and CDR2 (germline): LNHDA, SQIVND (reference sequence). This CDR3 is built from 16 residues. The CDR3 protein is CASSQRVRGPNEKLFF. CDR3 DNA: TGTGCCAGTAGTCAGAGGGTGAGAGGGCCGAATGAAAAACTGTTTTTT.

This sequence joins TRBV5-1 and TRBJ2-1; possible D gene TRBD2, 7 bases. The ends were cut back, 4 bases at V and 8 bases at J, with 22 bases in the middle. The CDR3 is 16 residues long. Germline V gene data show CDR1 as SGHRS and CDR2 as YFSETQ. CDR3 protein: CASSPGGQAGEDEQFF. The CDR3 coding sequence is TGCGCCAGCAGCCCTGGGGGGCAGGCGGGGGAGGATGAGCAGTTCTTC.

The chain's CDR3 is CAISDTQGAAYGYTF. CDR3 DNA: TGTGCCATCAGTGATACACAGGGGGCGGCTTATGGCTACACCTTC. The V and J genes are TRBV10-3 and TRBJ1-2; TRBD1 aligns across 9 bases. The CDR3 contains 15 residues. With 3 bases clipped from V and 5 bases from J, the junction kept 7 bases outside the gene matches. Germline lookup yields CDR1 ENHRY and CDR2 SYGVKD.

The rearrangement uses TRBV2 and TRBJ1-2; 9 bases fit TRBD1. Germline V lookup: CDR1 SNHLY, CDR2 FYNNEI. J lost 4 bases, V lost 8 bases, and 5 bases had no gene match. The CDR3 is 13 residues long. As DNA, the CDR3 is TGTGCCAGCGAAGGACAGGGGTCCTATGGCTACACCTTC. This codes for CASEGQGSYGYTF.

DNA for the CDR3: TGTGCCAGCAGCTTGGTGGGCAGGGGCGGCAATCAGCCCCAGCATTTT. It is translated as CASSLVGRGGNQPQHF. The chain joins TRBV5-8 to TRBJ1-5; the D gene is possibly TRBD1 (6 bases). Germline V lookup: CDR1 SGHTS, CDR2 YDEGEE. This CDR3 comprises 16 residues. V was clipped by 0 bases and J by 2 bases, with 12 bases between them.

The gene calls are TRBV27 and TRBJ2-7; TRBD1 matches 11 bases. The V gene's germline CDR1 is MNHEY and CDR2 SMNVEV (reference sequence). J was trimmed by 3 bases and V by 6 bases; bases with no gene match: 4. The CDR3 spans 14 residues. The CDR3 reads CASSRDRGVYEQYF. The CDR3 DNA is TGTGCCAGCAGCCGGGACAGGGGGGTCTACGAGCAGTACTTC.

The V gene is TRBV6-6, the J gene TRBJ1-5; D is ambiguous. The V end lost 8 bases, the J end lost 2 bases, and 13 bases lay between the germline ends. CDR3 size: 14 residues. The V gene's germline CDR1 is MNHNY and CDR2 SVGAGI (reference sequence). CDR3 nucleotides: TGTGCCAGCGCCTCCATCCAGGGCAATCAGCCCCAGCATTTT. Its protein product is CASASIQGNQPQHF.

The CDR3 loop is CASSLGNRVNYGYTF. The DNA for the CDR3 is TGTGCCAGCAGCTTAGGCAACAGGGTTAACTATGGCTACACCTTC. The J gene is TRBJ1-2, the V gene TRBV13, with D perhaps TRBD1 (6 bases). CDR1 and CDR2 (germline): PRHDT, FYEKMQ (reference sequence). This CDR3 has 15 residues. The germline V and J ends were trimmed by 0 bases and 1 base, with 9 bases remaining between them.

The chain joins TRBV13 to TRBJ1-2, with no clear D. Germline V gene data show CDR1 as PRHDT and CDR2 as FYEKMQ (reference sequence). The CDR3 contains 12 residues. Trimming removed 1 base from V and 7 bases from J, with 7 bases in between. Written as DNA, the CDR3 is TGTGCCAGCAGCTTAGTTGGGAGTGGCTACACCTTC. Translation gives CASSLVGSGYTF.

This clone was seen once. This chain joins TRBV27 and TRBJ2-5, with 12 nucleotides matching TRBD1. Germline assignment: CDR1 MNHEY and CDR2 SMNVEV (reference sequence). CDR3 length: 18 amino acids. The ends lost 2 bases at V and 5 bases at J; junction bases unmatched: 12. The CDR3 region has the DNA TGTGCCAGCAGTTTAGAGCCCCCCGGGACAGGGGGCAGGGAGACCCAGTACTTC. The encoded protein is CASSLEPPGTGGRETQYF.

V and J are TRBV7-2 and TRBJ1-6; 11 bases are a match to TRBD1. There are 14 residues in the CDR3. Germline loops: CDR1 SGHTA, CDR2 FQGNSA. V lost 3 bases and J lost 9; bases outside the gene matches: 1. The CDR3 DNA reads as TGTGCCAGCAGCTTTGGACAGGGGGCTTCACCCCTCCACTTT. It codes for CASSFGQGASPLHF.

This sequence joins TRBV7-7 and TRBJ2-3; D is uncertain. V lost 5 bases to trimming and J lost 0 bases, with 6 bases between them. This CDR3 has 13 residues. Germline CDR1 reads SSHAT; CDR2 reads FNYEAQ (reference sequence). The CDR3 DNA reads TGTGCCAGCAGCATACAGAGCACAGATACGCAGTATTTT. It translates to CASSIQSTDTQYF.

V gene TRBV7-6 combines with J gene TRBJ2-1, with 9 bases fitting TRBD1. V lost 4 bases and J lost 2; bases outside the gene matches: 9. This CDR3 contains 17 residues. The germline V gene encodes CDR1 SGHVS and CDR2 FNYEAQ. CDR3 residues: CASSYRLTGGPYNEQFF. The CDR3 DNA reads as TGTGCCAGCAGCTACCGCCTAACAGGGGGCCCCTACAATGAGCAGTTCTTC.

The V call is TRBV4-2, the J call TRBJ2-4; 9 bases line up with TRBD2. CDR1 and CDR2 (germline): LGHNA, YNFKEQ. The CDR3 extends over 16 amino acids. The trim removed 6 bases at V and 0 bases at J, leaving 6 bases unmatched. CDR3 bases: TGTGCCAGCAGTCAACGACTAGCGGAAGCCAAAAACATTCAGTACTTC. It is translated as CASSQRLAEAKNIQYF.